This entry concerns a single T cell receptor (beta chain). Which antigen it targets is not known. Within one base of it there is no much larger clone, and no base qualities were kept. The data are from a study of OX40 agonist ivuxolimab in advanced cancers. Notes on the research overall: The costimulatory receptor OX40 (CD134) was targeted by ivuxolimab, a fully human IgG2 agonistic monoclonal antibody. Peripheral TCRbeta sequencing was intended to test whether TCR sequence diversity was altered and clonal T-cell expansion was caused by ivuxolimab. The monotherapy dose-escalation portion (N ≈ 56 patients) of the phase I ivuxolimab trial is reported in the paper. Intravenous ivuxolimab was administered to patients every 2 weeks at six dose levels: 0.01, 0.1, 0.3, 1.5, 3 and 10 mg/kg. A male proportion of nearly 85% and a mean age of about 60 years, ranging from 23 to 79, were recorded for the dose-escalation cohort. Of the approximately 50 dose-escalation patients, hepatocellular carcinoma was present in 19, melanoma in roughly 15, renal cell carcinoma in 9 and head and neck cancer in 9. Patients were allowed to have had prior anti-PD-1, anti-PD-L1 or anti-CTLA-4 therapy, and approximately 40% of the dose-escalation patients had previously received checkpoint inhibitors. Partial responses occurred in three dose-escalation patients: two with cutaneous melanoma and one with hepatocellular carcinoma.

Genomic DNA was extracted from sorted cells for sequencing of the TCRbeta CDR3 region. TCRbeta CDR3 regions were sequenced using the immunoSEQ Assay. In its TCRdb copy, this immuneACCESS table keeps in-frame sequences only and misses some clones. Where compared with another copy, unresolved V genes explain less than half of these, and the others have no known cause. The sample table contains around 30,000 clones; only one count was recorded for around 74% of them. The ten largest clonotypes hold around 12% of the sample. Patients with autoimmune disease history or receiving systemic immunosuppression were excluded from the trial. Peripheral blood for TCR sequencing was collected from all dose cohorts at baseline, on cycle 4 day 1, and on cycle 7 day 1. The samples were taken from a phase I, first-in-human, multicenter, open-label dose-escalation trial of ivuxolimab. The trial enrolled adults with locally advanced or metastatic head and neck squamous cell, hepatocellular, melanoma or renal cell carcinoma. Before TCR sequencing, CD4+ and CD8+ T cells were separately sorted from peripheral blood.

Inclusive of the bounding cysteine and phenylalanine, the CDR3 is 15 residues long. Just the 45-base CDR3 DNA is kept, in frame starting at base 1. Results and caveats for the whole study, not just this receptor: The antigen specificity of the clonally expanded peripheral T cells was not determined. In partial responders in the 0.1-3.0 mg/kg groups, normalized peripheral clonal expansion was found to be among the lowest, especially among CD8+ T cells. At doses of 0.1 to 3.0 mg/kg, clonal expansion of both CD4+ and CD8+ blood T cells was observed from baseline to week 6. After ivuxolimab, CD8+ T cells had more expanded clones than CD4+ T cells on average. Low levels of normalized T-cell clonal expansion were also seen in some patients who did not respond.

The specimen was CD4+ or CD8+ T cells sorted from blood, collected in a trial of the OX40 agonist ivuxolimab. This receptor was obtained from an adult with an advanced solid tumor such as melanoma, head and neck, liver or kidney cancer. This sequence uses TRBV1 and TRBJ2-7; the listed D gene, TRBD2, was not tested against the DNA. TRBV1 is a documented pseudogene. The DNA reads TGCACCAGCAGCCAGGTTACTAGCGGGGGGTACGAGCAGTACTTC. It specifies CTSSQVTSGGYEQYF.